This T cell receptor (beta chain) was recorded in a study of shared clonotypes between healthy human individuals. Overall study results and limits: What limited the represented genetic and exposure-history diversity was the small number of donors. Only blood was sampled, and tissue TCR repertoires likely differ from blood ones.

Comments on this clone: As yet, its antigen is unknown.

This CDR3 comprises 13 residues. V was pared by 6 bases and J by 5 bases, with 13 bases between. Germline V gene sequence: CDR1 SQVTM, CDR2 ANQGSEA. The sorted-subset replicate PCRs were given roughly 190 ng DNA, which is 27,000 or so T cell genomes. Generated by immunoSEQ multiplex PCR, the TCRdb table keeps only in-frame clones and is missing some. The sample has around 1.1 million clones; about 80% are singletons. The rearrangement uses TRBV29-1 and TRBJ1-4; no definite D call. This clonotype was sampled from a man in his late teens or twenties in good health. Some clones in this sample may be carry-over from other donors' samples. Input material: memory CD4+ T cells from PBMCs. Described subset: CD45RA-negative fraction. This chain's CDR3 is CSVRNSLNEKLFF. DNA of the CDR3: TGCAGCGTGCGAAACAGTTTAAATGAAAAACTGTTTTTT.